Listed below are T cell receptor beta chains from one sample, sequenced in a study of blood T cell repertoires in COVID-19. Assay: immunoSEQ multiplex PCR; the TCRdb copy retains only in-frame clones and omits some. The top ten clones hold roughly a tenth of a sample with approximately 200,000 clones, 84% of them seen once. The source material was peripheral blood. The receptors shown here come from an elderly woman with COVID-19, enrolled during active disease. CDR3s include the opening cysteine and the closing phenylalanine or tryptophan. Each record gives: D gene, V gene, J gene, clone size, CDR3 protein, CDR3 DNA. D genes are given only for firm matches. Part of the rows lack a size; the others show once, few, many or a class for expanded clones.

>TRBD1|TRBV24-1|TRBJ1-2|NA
CATAPTGPNYGYTF
TGTGCCACAGCTCCGACAGGGCCTAACTATGGCTACACCTTC
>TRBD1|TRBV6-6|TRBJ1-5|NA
CASSPTGNSNQPQHF
TGTGCCAGCAGCCCGACAGGGAATAGCAATCAGCCCCAGCATTTT
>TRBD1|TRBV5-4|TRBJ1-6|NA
CASSFTRGLGSPLHF
TGTGCCAGCAGCTTCACCAGGGGGCTTGGTTCACCCCTCCACTTT
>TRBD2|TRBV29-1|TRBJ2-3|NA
CSVRVGRGGPDTQYF
TGCAGCGTGAGAGTCGGGCGGGGGGGCCCAGATACGCAGTATTTT
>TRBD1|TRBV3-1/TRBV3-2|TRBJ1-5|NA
CASSQGQGVHQPQHF
TGTGCCAGCAGCCAGGGACAGGGCGTACATCAGCCCCAGCATTTT
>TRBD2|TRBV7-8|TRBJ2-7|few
CASMRTSGYTEQYF
TGTGCCAGCATGCGGACTAGCGGATATACAGAGCAGTACTTC
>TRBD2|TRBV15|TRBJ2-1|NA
CATSSDLAVNNEQFF
TGTGCCACCAGCAGCGACCTAGCGGTTAACAATGAGCAGTTCTTC
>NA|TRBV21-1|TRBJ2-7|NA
CASSPLPGQGTYEQYF
TGTGCCAGCAGCCCCCTTCCGGGACAGGGAACCTACGAGCAGTACTTC
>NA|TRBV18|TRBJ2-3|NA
CASSPRQTTDTQYF
TGTGCCAGCTCACCTCGACAGACTACAGATACGCAGTATTTT
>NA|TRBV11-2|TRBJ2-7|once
CASTQASVTYEQYF
TGTGCCAGCACCCAAGCTTCCGTGACCTACGAGCAGTACTTC
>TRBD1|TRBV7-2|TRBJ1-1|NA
CASSLWTGSEAFF
TGTGCCAGCAGCTTATGGACAGGGAGTGAAGCTTTCTTT
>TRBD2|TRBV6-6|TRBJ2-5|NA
CASSYRREGAQYF
TGTGCCAGCAGTTATAGGCGGGAGGGGGCCCAGTACTTC
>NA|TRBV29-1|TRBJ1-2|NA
CSAVRPTAGGYTF
TGCAGCGCTGTTAGACCCACTGCGGGAGGCTACACCTTC
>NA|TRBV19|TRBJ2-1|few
CASSIGGVSGTEQFF
TGTGCCAGTAGTATAGGGGGCGTAAGTGGTACGGAGCAGTTCTTC
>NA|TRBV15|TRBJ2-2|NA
CATSRARLNTGELFF
TGTGCCACCAGCAGAGCACGGTTGAACACCGGGGAGCTGTTTTTT
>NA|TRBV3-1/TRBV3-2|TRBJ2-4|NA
CASSQDQGRSRNIQYF
TGTGCCAGCAGCCAAGATCAGGGCCGGTCTAGAAACATTCAGTACTTC
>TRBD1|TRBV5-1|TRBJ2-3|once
CASSLGQGVPDTQYF
TGCGCCAGCAGCTTGGGACAGGGGGTGCCAGATACGCAGTATTTT
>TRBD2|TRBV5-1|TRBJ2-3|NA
CASSFSGGATDTQYF
TGCGCCAGCAGCTTTAGCGGGGGGGCCACAGATACGCAGTATTTT
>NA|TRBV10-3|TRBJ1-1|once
CAISERGGDTEAFF
TGTGCCATCAGTGAGCGAGGGGGTGACACTGAAGCTTTCTTT
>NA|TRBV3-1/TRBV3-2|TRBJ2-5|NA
CASSLARGAPGETQYF
TGTGCCAGCAGCCTTGCCCGGGGGGCCCCCGGGGAGACCCAGTACTTC
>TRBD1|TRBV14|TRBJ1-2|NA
CASSPWTGGADSDGYTF
TGTGCCAGCAGCCCTTGGACAGGGGGCGCGGATAGTGATGGCTACACCTTC
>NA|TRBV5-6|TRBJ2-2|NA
CASSIGGPGELFF
TGTGCCAGCAGCATCGGGGGTCCCGGGGAGCTGTTTTTT
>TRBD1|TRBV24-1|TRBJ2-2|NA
CATSDRDRLGNTGELFF
TGTGCCACCAGTGATCGGGACAGGTTGGGGAACACCGGGGAGCTGTTTTTT
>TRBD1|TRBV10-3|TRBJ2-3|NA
CATGTGSTDTQYF
TGTGCCACGGGGACAGGGTCCACAGATACGCAGTATTTT
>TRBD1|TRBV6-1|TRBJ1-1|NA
CASSEAGTGSRTEAFF
TGTGCCAGCAGTGAAGCTGGGACAGGGAGTCGGACTGAAGCTTTCTTT
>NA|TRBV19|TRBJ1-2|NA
CASSPSPGTPDGYTF
TGTGCCAGTAGTCCATCCCCCGGGACACCTGATGGCTACACCTTC
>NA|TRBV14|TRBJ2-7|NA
CASSQDSRLAGYEQYF
TGTGCCAGCAGCCAAGATAGTCGGCTAGCTGGTTACGAGCAGTACTTC
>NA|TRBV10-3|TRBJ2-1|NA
CAISDRDNEQFF
TGTGCCATCAGTGACAGGGACAATGAGCAGTTCTTC
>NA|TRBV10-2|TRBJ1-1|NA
CASRGLGGTEAFF
TGCGCCAGCAGGGGCCTTGGAGGCACTGAAGCTTTCTTT
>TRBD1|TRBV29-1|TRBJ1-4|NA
CSVGQVGEKLFF
TGCAGCGTGGGACAGGTTGGAGAAAAACTGTTTTTT
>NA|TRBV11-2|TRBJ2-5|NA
CASSPPRTRTQETQYF
TGTGCCAGCAGCCCCCCCCGGACTCGCACCCAAGAGACCCAGTACTTC